These 24 T cell receptor beta chains were sequenced from one sample in a study of T cells in Graves' hyperthyroidism and ophthalmopathy. Template material for amplifying TCR beta CDR3 regions consisted of RNA transcripts. Using the HTBI primer set, a first-round RT-PCR was run on the TCR CDR3. Using its own MiXCR run on the multiplex PCR reads, TCRdb lists one record per CDR3 protein. Seen here are about 740,000 distinct CDR3 sequences, around 15% observed once, and the top ten hold roughly 10%. Source material: blood. These TCRs come from a woman aged 18-29 years with Graves' hyperthyroidism.

This clonotype was seen a handful of times. This chain connects TRBV7-2 to TRBJ1-1; D is uncertain. The CDR3 has 14 amino acids. The V gene lost 5 bases and the J gene lost 6 bases, with 16 bases spanning the gap. Germline V gives CDR1 SGHTA, CDR2 FQGNSA. CDR3 DNA sequence: TGTGCCAGCAGCGCCCCGGTCCCGCCCGCTGAAGCTTTCTTT. Translation: CASSAPVPPAEAFF.

This clonotype was found a few times. This chain connects TRBV12-5 to TRBJ2-2; tentatively, D is TRBD2 (5 bases). V gave up 8 bases and J gave up 4 bases, with 11 bases separating them. This CDR3 region has 13 residues. Germline V gives CDR1 LGHNT, CDR2 FRNRAP. The CDR3 coding sequence is TGTGCTAGTAAGGGCGAGGGCACCGGGGAGCTGTTTTTT. It codes for CASKGEGTGELFF.

This clonotype was recorded a few times. This chain uses TRBV7-9 with TRBJ2-1; the match to TRBD2 covers 8 bases. Trimming took 8 bases from V and 2 from J; bases not matched to a gene: 5. Germline V CDR1 and CDR2: SEHNR, FQNEAQ (reference sequence). CDR3 size: 14 residues. The DNA of the CDR3 is TGTGCCAGCGATCTGCGGGAGGCCTACAATGAGCAGTTCTTC. Translation gives CASDLREAYNEQFF.

The rearrangement links TRBV10-3 to TRBJ2-2, with D perhaps matching TRBD1 (6 bases). V lost 8 bases and J 2 bases, leaving 9 bases between the germline ends. The CDR3 consists of 13 residues. Germline V CDR1 and CDR2: ENHRY, SYGVKD. CDR3 DNA: TGTGCCATCCGACAGGATAACACCGGGGAGCTGTTTTTT. Translated: CAIRQDNTGELFF.

This clonotype was picked up many times. The CDR3 loop reads CASSYRDSNQPQHF. CDR3 in DNA: TGTGCCAGCAGCTACAGGGATAGCAATCAGCCCCAGCATTTT. This rearrangement joins TRBV12-3 or TRBV12-4 to TRBJ1-5, with D possibly TRBD1 on 6 matching bases. The V gene lost 6 bases and the J gene lost 0 bases, with 9 bases spanning the gap. CDR3 length: 14 amino acids.

This clonotype was seen many times. The rearrangement joins TRBV12-3 or TRBV12-4 to TRBJ2-7, with 11 bases lining up with TRBD2. There are 14 residues in the CDR3. V lost 5 bases, J lost 3 bases, and 3 bases stayed unmatched. CDR3 loop: CASSITSGSYEQYF. DNA for the CDR3: TGTGCCAGCAGTATTACTAGCGGGAGCTACGAGCAGTACTTC.

This clonotype was counted at least ten times. This chain joins TRBV7-2 and TRBJ2-1, with TRBD2 matching over 14 bases. Germline CDR1 is SGHTA and CDR2 is FQGNSA. With 5 bases clipped from V and 6 bases from J, the junction kept 6 bases outside the gene matches. The CDR3 is 16 amino acids. CDR3 loop: CASSPRLAGGVNEQFF. CDR3 in DNA: TGTGCCAGCAGCCCTCGACTAGCGGGAGGGGTCAATGAGCAGTTCTTC.

This clonotype was seen many times. The V gene is TRBV28, the J gene TRBJ2-7; TRBD2 aligns across 7 bases. The V gene end was trimmed by 8 bases and the J gene end by 0 bases; junction bases not matched to a gene: 13. This CDR3 has 16 amino acids. Germline V gives CDR1 MDHEN, CDR2 SYDVKM. In DNA form, the CDR3 reads TGTGCCAGCCGACAAGGGCTAGCGGCGAGCTCCTACGAGCAGTACTTC. Its protein is CASRQGLAASSYEQYF.

The chain employs TRBV5-1 and TRBJ1-6; tentatively, D is TRBD1 (5 bases). Germline assignment: CDR1 SGHRS and CDR2 YFSETQ. The CDR3 covers 14 residues. V was trimmed by 4 bases and J by 7 bases, leaving 12 bases between them. CDR3 protein: CASSTGRGNSPLHF. The CDR3 coding sequence is TGCGCCAGCAGCACCGGTAGGGGAAATTCACCCCTCCACTTT.

V is TRBV27 and J is TRBJ2-1, with a weak D call TRBD1 (5 bases). The CDR3 spans 15 residues. Trimming removed 2 bases from V and 4 bases from J, with 12 bases in between. Germline values: CDR1 MNHEY, CDR2 SMNVEV (reference sequence). CDR3 loop: CASSLQGKPYNEQFF. Written as DNA, the CDR3 is TGTGCCAGCAGTTTACAGGGTAAACCTTACAATGAGCAGTTCTTC.

This clonotype was seen more than once but under ten times. The gene calls are TRBV2 and TRBJ2-1; TRBD1 might be the D (5 bases). In germline, CDR1 is SNHLY, CDR2 FYNNEI. The CDR3 is made up of 13 amino acids. Trimming removed 6 bases from V and 6 bases from J, with 12 bases in between. The CDR3 region has the DNA TGTGCCAGCAGGGACATTGGCTGCAATGAGCAGTTCTTC. This gives the protein CASRDIGCNEQFF.

There are many counts of this clonotype. This chain uses TRBV11-2 with TRBJ2-4, with a tentative D call TRBD1 (5 bases). V lost 0 bases and J lost 7, with 19 bases in between. Germline loops: CDR1 SGHAT, CDR2 FQNNGV. The CDR3 extends over 17 amino acids. The chain's CDR3 is CASSLELGQGRWNIQYF. The DNA of the CDR3 is TGTGCCAGCAGCTTAGAGCTCGGCCAGGGAAGATGGAACATTCAGTACTTC.

The V and J genes are TRBV4-1 and TRBJ2-2; the match to TRBD2 covers 7 bases. Germline V gene data show CDR1 as MGHRA and CDR2 as YSYEKL. This CDR3 has 15 amino acids. V dropped 8 bases and J dropped 3; count of bases not matched to a gene: 9. The CDR3 DNA reads as TGCGCCAGCGGATGGTCTAGCGGATACACCGGGGAGCTGTTTTTT. Protein sequence: CASGWSSGYTGELFF.

The table lists this clonotype with many counts. V and J are TRBV6-2 or TRBV6-3 and TRBJ2-1; tentatively, D is TRBD1 (5 bases). This CDR3 has 13 residues. V was clipped by 2 bases and J by 6 bases, with 8 bases between them. Germline V gene lookup returns CDR1 MNHEY and CDR2 SVGEGT. The CDR3 loop reads CASSYGAANEQFF. Written as DNA, the CDR3 is TGTGCCAGCAGTTACGGGGCAGCCAATGAGCAGTTCTTC.

The chain joins TRBV27 to TRBJ2-7; D is unresolved. Germline CDR1 reads MNHEY; CDR2 reads SMNVEV (reference sequence). The CDR3 extends over 14 amino acids. V lost 6 bases and J 7 bases, leaving 19 bases between the germline ends. This CDR3 is CASSPRASSREQYF. The CDR3 region has the DNA TGTGCCAGCAGCCCAAGGGCCTCGTCGAGGGAGCAGTACTTC.

The chain joins TRBV30 to TRBJ2-5; D possibly corresponds to TRBD1 (6 bases). CDR1 is GTSNPN and CDR2 is SVGIG in the germline V gene (reference sequence). The CDR3 length is 13 residues. Trimming shortened V by 0 bases and J by 7 bases, and 12 bases separated the two germline ends. CDR3 in amino acids: CAWSVLGARTQYF. In DNA, the CDR3 is TGTGCCTGGAGTGTACTGGGGGCGCGGACCCAGTACTTC.

This clonotype was picked up many times. The J gene is TRBJ2-7, the V gene TRBV18, with no clear D. V was cut by 0 bases and J by 0 bases, with 9 bases left in between. CDR1 and CDR2 from the germline V gene are KGHSH and LQKENI. The CDR3 is made up of 15 amino acids. The CDR3 DNA reads as TGTGCCAGCTCACCACCCTCTCAGATCTCCTACGAGCAGTACTTC. Its translation is CASSPPSQISYEQYF.

Details on this clonotype: Possible read error: a much larger clone is one base away. The chain carries TRBV28 and TRBJ2-7; the D call may be TRBD1 or TRBD2 (6 bases each). Germline CDR1 and CDR2: MDHEN and SYDVKM. This CDR3 is 14 amino acids long. CDR3 nucleotides: TGTGCCAGCGGTTGGGGGGCCGATCCCTACAAGCAGTACTTC. Protein product: CASGWGADPYKQYF.

There are many counts of this clonotype. This sequence joins TRBV2 and TRBJ2-4, with D tentatively TRBD1 (5 bases). The CDR3 runs 15 residues. CDR1 is SNHLY, CDR2 FYNNEI, per germline. The germline V and J ends were trimmed by 6 bases and 0 bases, with 12 bases remaining between them. CDR3 sequence: CASSDRFLAKNIQYF. For the CDR3, the DNA is TGTGCCAGCAGCGACAGATTCCTAGCCAAAAACATTCAGTACTTC.

This clonotype was detected a few times. The DNA for the CDR3 is TGTGCCATCAGTGCCCCGGTGGGATCCTACAATGAGCAGTTCTTC. It encodes CAISAPVGSYNEQFF. J is TRBJ2-1 and V is TRBV10-3; the D is unclear. In germline, CDR1 is ENHRY, CDR2 SYGVKD. CDR3 length equals 15 residues. With 4 bases removed from V and 1 base from J, the gap between germline ends came to 11 bases.

This clonotype was seen repeatedly, ten times or more. The genes are TRBV7-9 and TRBJ2-1, with 7 bases lining up with TRBD2. Germline trimming cut 1 base from V and 7 bases from J; bases unmatched to any gene: 7. The V gene's germline CDR1 is SEHNR and CDR2 FQNEAQ (reference sequence). This CDR3 has 15 amino acids. The CDR3 bases are TGTGCCAGCAGCTTAGTCGCGGGAGAAGGTAATGAGCAGTTCTTC. This sequence encodes CASSLVAGEGNEQFF.

The chain links TRBV3-1 to TRBJ2-7; maybe TRBD1 (5 bases). Trimming left V 3 bases short and J 6 bases short, with 9 bases between. The CDR3 runs to 12 residues. CDR1 is LGHDT and CDR2 is YNNKEL in the germline V gene (reference sequence). The CDR3 coding sequence is TGTGCCAGCAGCCAGACAGATCGCGAGCAGTACTTC. It translates to CASSQTDREQYF.

The DNA of the CDR3 is TGTGCCAGCAGTTTCGAAACAGGGGGTGCCGGGGAGCTGTTTTTT. As protein: CASSFETGGAGELFF. This rearrangement joins TRBV28 to TRBJ2-2, with TRBD1 matching 8 bases. Germline loops: CDR1 MDHEN, CDR2 SYDVKM. CDR3 size: 15 residues. With 3 bases clipped from V and 6 bases from J, the junction kept 6 bases outside the gene matches. The full variable domain, its missing parts supplied by reference TRBV28 and TRBJ2-2, is DVKVTQSSRYLVKRTGEKVFLECVQDMDHENMFWYRQDPGLGLRLIYFSYDVKMKEKGDIPEGYSVSREKKERFSLILESASTNQTSMYLCASSFETGGAGELFFGEGSRLTVL.

This rearrangement joins TRBV5-1 to TRBJ1-2, with TRBD1 matching over 7 bases. The CDR3 contains 14 residues. V lost 0 bases to trimming and J lost 4 bases; unmatched junction nucleotides: 3. Germline CDR1 reads SGHRS; CDR2 reads YFSETQ. The CDR3 region is CASSLDGTVYGYTF. The CDR3, as DNA: TGCGCCAGCAGCTTGGATGGGACAGTCTATGGCTACACCTTC.